This T cell receptor beta chain emerged from a study of metastatic and nonmetastatic thyroid tumors. Study at large: Repertoire data that came from the blood and tumor or nodule tissue of malignant and benign thyroid patients were compared.

The entire patient cohort was treatment-naive prior to thyroid surgery. As handled by the study authors: A papillary thyroid cancer distant-metastasis classifier was built from CDR3 differences across clinicopathological groups. TCRdb reanalyzed the PCR reads via MiXCR. The V and J calls here are based on TCRdb, not the publication. Here the sample spans around 30,000 clones, about 22% being singletons. This clone was recorded many times. At the DNA level, this CDR3 is encoded by other sequences in the same sample as well. This CDR3 spans 15 amino acids. The V and J ends lost 5 bases and 4 bases respectively, with 15 bases between them. Germline loops: CDR1 SGHTA, CDR2 FQGNSA.

This receptor was taken from a female donor with papillary thyroid cancer or a benign thyroid nodule (not recorded which). Some clones in this sample may be carry-over from other donors' samples. J is TRBJ2-1 and V is TRBV7-2; D may be TRBD2 (6 bases). The source material was blood. The CDR3 spells CASSPNFREYNEQFF. CDR3 in DNA: TGTGCCAGCAGCCCGAACTTCCGGGAGTACAATGAGCAGTTCTTC. The complete variable domain, with remaining parts taken from reference TRBV7-2 and TRBJ2-1, reads GAGVSQSPSNKVTEKGKDVELRCDPISGHTALYWYRQSLGQGLEFLIYFQGNSAPDKSGLPSDRFSAERTGGSVSTLTIQRTQQEDSAVYLCASSPNFREYNEQFFGPGTRLTVL.